A single sample gave rise to the 6 T cell receptor beta chains below, sequenced in a study of cytomegalovirus exposure and HLA in healthy donors. Researchers ran the PCR with 60 Vbeta and 13 Jbeta primers. The table came from immunoSEQ multiplex PCR; TCRdb's copy has only in-frame clones and leaves some out. The sample shows 120,000 to 150,000 clones, 82% of them seen only once. The source material was PBMCs. The receptors derive from a man between 18 and 35 years old in good health and CMV-seropositive.

The rearrangement links TRBV2 to TRBJ2-7; D remains unclear. Trimming took 4 bases from V and 3 from J, leaving 7 bases between them. The CDR3 covers 12 residues. Germline V lookup: CDR1 SNHLY, CDR2 FYNNEI. The DNA for the CDR3 is TGTGCCAGCAGTGTATCGTACTACGAGCAGTACTTC. Residues: CASSVSYYEQYF. Full variable domain (outside the CDR3, taken from reference TRBV2 and TRBJ2-7): EPEVTQTPSHQVTQMGQEVILRCVPISNHLYFYWYRQILGQKVEFLVSFYNNEISEKSEIFDDQFSVERPDGSNFTLKIRSTKLEDSAMYFCASSVSYYEQYFGPGTRLTVT.

V is TRBV13 and J is TRBJ1-1, with D possibly TRBD1 on 5 matching bases. CDR1 is PRHDT and CDR2 is FYEKMQ in the germline V gene (reference sequence). The CDR3 runs to 13 residues. The V end was cut by 5 bases, the J end by 2 bases, with 9 bases between. In DNA form, the CDR3 reads TGTGCCAGCAGCCCGACAGTAAACACTGAAGCTTTCTTT. Translation gives CASSPTVNTEAFF.

The V and J genes are TRBV18 and TRBJ2-3; 9 bases line up with TRBD2. In germline, CDR1 is KGHSH, CDR2 LQKENI. This CDR3 is built from 15 residues. The V gene end was trimmed by 2 bases and the J gene end by 1 base; junction bases not matched to a gene: 1. The CDR3 sequence: CASSPGGRGTDTQYF. The CDR3 DNA is TGTGCCAGCTCACCAGGCGGGAGGGGCACAGATACGCAGTATTTT.

The chain links TRBV28 to TRBJ1-2, with D uncertain. V gave up 6 bases and J gave up 5 bases, with 16 bases separating them. CDR3 length: 14 residues. The V gene's germline CDR1 is MDHEN and CDR2 SYDVKM. In DNA, the CDR3 is TGTGCCAGCAGACAAATATTAAACATTTATGGCTACACCTTC. Translating it yields CASRQILNIYGYTF.

In its sample, this clone was seen once. The rearrangement uses TRBV28 and TRBJ1-1, with D uncertain. V was pared by 3 bases and J by 11 bases, with 10 bases between. This CDR3 has 11 residues. Germline V lookup: CDR1 MDHEN, CDR2 SYDVKM. The CDR3 here is CASSFRSEAFF. The CDR3 nucleotides are TGTGCCAGCAGTTTTAGGAGTGAGGCTTTCTTT.

The sample holds one count of this clone. The rearrangement links TRBV27 to TRBJ2-7; 9 bases align to TRBD1. Trimming removed 4 bases from V and 4 bases from J; junction bases left unmatched: 5. This CDR3 is 14 amino acids long. CDR1 and CDR2 from the germline V gene are MNHEY and SMNVEV (reference sequence). The CDR3 DNA is TGTGCCAGCAGTTATCAAGGACAGGGGTACGAGCAGTACTTC. The encoded protein is CASSYQGQGYEQYF.